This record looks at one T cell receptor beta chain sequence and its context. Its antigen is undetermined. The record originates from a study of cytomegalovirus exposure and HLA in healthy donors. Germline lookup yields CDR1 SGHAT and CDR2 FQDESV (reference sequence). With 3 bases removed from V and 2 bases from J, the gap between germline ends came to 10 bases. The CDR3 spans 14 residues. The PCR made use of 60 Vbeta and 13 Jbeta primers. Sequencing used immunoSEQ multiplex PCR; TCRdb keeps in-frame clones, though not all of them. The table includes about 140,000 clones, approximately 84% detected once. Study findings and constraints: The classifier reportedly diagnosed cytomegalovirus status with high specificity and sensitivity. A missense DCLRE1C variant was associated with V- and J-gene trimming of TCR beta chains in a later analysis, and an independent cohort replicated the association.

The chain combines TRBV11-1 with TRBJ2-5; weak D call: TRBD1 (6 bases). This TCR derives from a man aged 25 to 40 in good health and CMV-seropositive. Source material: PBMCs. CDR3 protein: CASSLGRGQETQYF. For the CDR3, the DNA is TGTGCCAGCAGCTTGGGAAGGGGGCAAGAGACCCAGTACTTC.